This TCR beta chain was observed in a study of CD8 T cells in Susac syndrome. Looked up from germline, CDR1 is MGHRA and CDR2 is YSYEKL. The CDR3 totals 15 residues. V lost 2 bases to trimming and J lost 3 bases, with 13 bases between them. Roughly 0.45 to 1 ug RNA was reverse transcribed with random hexamers. By means of immunoSEQ multiplex PCR, TCR beta CDR3 spanning 54 Vbeta and 13 Jbeta underwent amplification. TCRdb re-derived calls from the immunoSEQ multiplex PCR reads in MiXCR, one entry per CDR3 protein. The data contain under 150,000 distinct CDR3 sequences, 94% of them singletons. The origin of this receptor is a human donor in good health. Sequenced input: CD8+ T cells from PBMCs. The gene calls are TRBV4-1 and TRBJ2-5, with D possibly matching TRBD1 (6 bases). CDR3 sequence: CASSQLQGMKETQYF. The DNA of the CDR3 is TGCGCCAGCAGCCAACTACAGGGTATGAAAGAGACCCAGTACTTC.